This T cell receptor (beta chain) was obtained from a study of human T cells and chemical hapten exposure. The time point is: patch test 1, 2 weeks after DPC sensitization. Specified treatment: therapeutic diphenylcyclopropenone sensitization with weekly scalp DPC. The CDR3 loop spans 12 amino acids. CDR1 and CDR2 (germline): SQVTM, ANQGSEA. Between the trimmed V and J ends, which lost 4 bases and 2 bases, there was a span of 6 bases. MiXCR was run by TCRdb on the RACE reads, yielding one entry per CDR3 protein. The table lists about 340,000 distinct CDR3 sequences, under 9% of them singletons, with about 8% in the top ten.

The rearrangement joins TRBV29-1 to TRBJ1-5; D call uncertain. Sequenced here: whole blood, sampled in connection with sensitization to the hapten diphenylcyclopropenone (DPC). This receptor was identified in a woman between 18 and 30 years old with alopecia areata. Some clones in this sample may be carry-over from other donors' samples. This chain's CDR3 is CSVATGNQPQHF. CDR3 DNA sequence: TGCAGCGTTGCGACGGGCAATCAGCCCCAGCATTTT.